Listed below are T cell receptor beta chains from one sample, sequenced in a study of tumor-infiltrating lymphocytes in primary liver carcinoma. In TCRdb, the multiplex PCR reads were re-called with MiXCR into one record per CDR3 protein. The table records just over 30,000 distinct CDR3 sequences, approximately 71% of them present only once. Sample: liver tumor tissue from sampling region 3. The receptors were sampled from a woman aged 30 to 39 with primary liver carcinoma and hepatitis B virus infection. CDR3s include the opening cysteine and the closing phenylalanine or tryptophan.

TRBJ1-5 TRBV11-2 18 CASSLAGTGELWNQPLHF
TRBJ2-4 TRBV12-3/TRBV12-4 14 CASSLGRDGNIQYF
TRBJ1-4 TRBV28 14 CASSYPGGYEKLFF
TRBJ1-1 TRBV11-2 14 CARRYIGGRAEAFF
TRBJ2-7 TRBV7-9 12 CAGSLVPNEQYF
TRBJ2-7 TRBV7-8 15 CASGPTGRGSYEQYF
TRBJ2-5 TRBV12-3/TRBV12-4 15 CAISTYPVSEETQYF
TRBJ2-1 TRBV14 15 CASSKETGAYNEQIF
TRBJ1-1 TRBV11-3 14 CASRQDGLNSEAFF
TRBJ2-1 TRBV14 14 CASIQDAGYNEQSF
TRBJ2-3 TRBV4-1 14 CASSQEFLVDTQYF
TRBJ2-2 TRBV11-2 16 CASSPDPQLNTGEPVF
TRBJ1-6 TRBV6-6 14 CTSSCTGMESPLHF
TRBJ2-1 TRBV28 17 CVRTHYGGGLPYNEQFF
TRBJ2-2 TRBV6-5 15 CASTPRTGITGELFF
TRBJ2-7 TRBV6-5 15 CASRYEDSSSCEQYF
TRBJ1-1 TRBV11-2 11 CASNPGSEAFF
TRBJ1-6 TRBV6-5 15 CTSRERSVPLSPLHF
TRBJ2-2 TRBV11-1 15 CASSLVGGTNTGELF
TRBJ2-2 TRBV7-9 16 CASSFREVTNTGELFF
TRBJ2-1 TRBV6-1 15 CAGMEGAWESDEQFF
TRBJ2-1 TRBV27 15 CASSLRQGGYNEQFF
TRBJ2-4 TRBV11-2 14 CASSLAGPKNIQYF
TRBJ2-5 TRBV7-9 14 CASSLSGGQGTQYF
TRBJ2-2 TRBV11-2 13 CASSLDMTGELFF
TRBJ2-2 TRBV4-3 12 CASRLGTGELFF